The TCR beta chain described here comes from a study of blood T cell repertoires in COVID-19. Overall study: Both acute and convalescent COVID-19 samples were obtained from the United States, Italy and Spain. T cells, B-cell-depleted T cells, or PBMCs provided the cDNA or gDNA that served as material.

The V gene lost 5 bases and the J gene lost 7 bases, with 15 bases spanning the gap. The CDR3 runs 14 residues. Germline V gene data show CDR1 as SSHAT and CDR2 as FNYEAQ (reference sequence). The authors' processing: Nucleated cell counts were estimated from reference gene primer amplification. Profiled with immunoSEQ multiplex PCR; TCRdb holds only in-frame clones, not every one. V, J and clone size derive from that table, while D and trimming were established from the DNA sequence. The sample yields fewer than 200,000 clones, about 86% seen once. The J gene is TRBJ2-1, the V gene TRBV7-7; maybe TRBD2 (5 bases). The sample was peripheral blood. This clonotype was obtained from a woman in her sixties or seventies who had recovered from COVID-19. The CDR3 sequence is CASSRTGWGNEQFF. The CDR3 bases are TGTGCCAGCAGCCGGACGGGGTGGGGTAATGAGCAGTTCTTC.